Given below is one T cell receptor (beta chain) in context. The antigen remains undetermined. Trimming shortened V by 2 bases and J by 4 bases, and 11 bases separated the two germline ends. The CDR3 extends over 14 amino acids. Germline values: CDR1 SGHTA, CDR2 FQGNSA. These data belong to a study of T cell responses to AZD1222 COVID-19 vaccine. General observations from the study: At 160-218 and 743-854, vaccine-associated CD4 TCRs were dominant, and they spanned spike. Elevations in Spike-specific TCR breadth and depth followed administration of two AZD1222 doses. Among spike-specific TCRs, nearly half reportedly target unmutated variant regions.

Produced via immunoSEQ multiplex PCR; TCRdb's table is partial and in-frame only. The sample shows 200,000 to 250,000 clones, roughly 94% of them seen only once. This receptor was obtained from an adult who received the MenACWY meningococcal vaccine as a control. The J gene is TRBJ2-5, the V gene TRBV7-2; D is unresolved. Specimen: peripheral blood, collected 28 days after the second dose of the MenACWY control vaccine. This chain's CDR3 is CASSLIGSGETQYF. CDR3 sequence (DNA): TGTGCCAGCAGCTTAATAGGGTCCGGAGAGACCCAGTACTTC.